A selection of T cell receptor beta chains follows, all from one sample in a study of early T cells in non-severe SARS-CoV-2 infection. TCRdb redid the calling of the 5' RACE reads with MiXCR, one entry per CDR3 protein. Among some 40,000 distinct CDR3 sequences listed, approximately 5.3% were seen once. The sample comprised whole blood. These receptors all come from an adult who was a healthcare worker with PCR-confirmed SARS-CoV-2 infection or an uninfected control (not recorded which). Each CDR3 is given with its conserved first and last residue. D genes are given only for firm matches. Rows may omit the clone size; those that give it use once, few, many or a size class.

TRBJ2-3,few,-,TRBV6-5,CASSYKGMNTDTQYF,TGTGCCAGCAGTTATAAGGGGATGAACACAGATACGCAGTATTTT
TRBJ1-1,few,-,TRBV6-5,CASRTPPGTEAFF,TGTGCCAGCAGGACCCCCCCCGGGACTGAAGCTTTCTTT
TRBJ2-1,many,-,TRBV18,CASSSGQNNEQFF,TGTGCCAGCTCATCAGGACAGAACAATGAGCAGTTCTTC
TRBJ2-5,many,-,TRBV18,CASSRSEEETQYF,TGTGCCAGCTCACGCTCGGAGGAAGAGACCCAGTACTTC
TRBJ2-5,many,-,TRBV7-2,CASSRGAGKQETQYF,TGTGCCAGCAGCCGGGGGGCCGGAAAACAAGAGACCCAGTACTTC
TRBJ1-1,-,-,TRBV2,CASRSVNTEAFF,TGTGCCAGCAGGAGCGTGAACACTGAAGCTTTCTTT
TRBJ1-5,many,TRBD1,TRBV9,CASSTGTGVAQPQHF,TGTGCCAGCAGCACTGGGACAGGGGTGGCTCAGCCCCAGCATTTT
TRBJ2-1,many,-,TRBV6-2/TRBV6-3,CASRRNNEQFF,TGTGCCAGCAGGCGGAACAATGAGCAGTTCTTC
TRBJ2-5,many,TRBD2,TRBV19,CATRQWTGGQETQYF,TGTGCCACCCGTCAATGGACGGGGGGCCAAGAGACCCAGTACTTC
TRBJ2-1,many,-,TRBV6-2/TRBV6-3,CASKLGEVSYNEQFF,TGTGCCAGCAAGCTAGGGGAGGTCTCCTACAATGAGCAGTTCTTC
TRBJ1-5,many,TRBD1,TRBV12-3/TRBV12-4,CASSSGTVNQPQHF,TGTGCCAGCAGTTCAGGGACAGTCAATCAGCCCCAGCATTTT
TRBJ1-1,many,-,TRBV6-2/TRBV6-3,CASRTRTPRNTEAFF,TGTGCCAGCAGAACTCGGACACCTCGGAACACTGAAGCTTTCTTT
TRBJ2-3,many,-,TRBV4-3,CASSQDWGDTDTQYF,TGCGCCAGCAGCCAAGATTGGGGGGACACAGATACGCAGTATTTT
TRBJ2-3,few,-,TRBV5-1,CASSAGNPSTDTQYF,TGCGCCAGCAGCGCGGGGAACCCAAGCACAGATACGCAGTATTTT
TRBJ2-7,many,-,TRBV3-1,CASSRPTGRGSYEQYF,TGTGCCAGCAGCCGTCCTACAGGTAGGGGCTCCTACGAGCAGTACTTC
TRBJ1-6,many,TRBD1,TRBV12-3/TRBV12-4,CASSLRTGYNSPLHF,TGTGCCAGCAGTTTACGGACAGGATATAATTCACCCCTCCACTTT
TRBJ2-1,many,-,TRBV30,CAWSVENEQFF,TGTGCCTGGAGTGTAGAGAATGAGCAGTTCTTC
TRBJ2-1,many,-,TRBV20-1,CSAPPTGSYNEQFF,TGCAGTGCGCCCCCGACGGGATCCTACAATGAGCAGTTCTTC
TRBJ2-1,many,TRBD2,TRBV7-8,CASSLDLAGGDEQFF,TGTGCCAGCAGCTTAGATCTAGCGGGAGGGGATGAGCAGTTCTTC
TRBJ1-1,few,-,TRBV18,CASSGIRDTEAFF,TGTGCCAGCTCAGGCATCAGGGACACTGAAGCTTTCTTT
TRBJ1-2,many,-,TRBV4-3,CASSQGRGSVGYTF,TGCGCCAGCAGCCAAGGACGAGGGTCGGTAGGCTACACCTTC
TRBJ2-1,many,TRBD1,TRBV5-1,CASSLGQGNNEQFF,TGCGCCAGCAGCTTGGGACAGGGGAACAATGAGCAGTTCTTC
TRBJ1-2,many,TRBD1,TRBV5-1,CASSSGWDRGVANYGYTF,TGCGCCAGCAGCTCGGGGTGGGACAGGGGAGTAGCTAACTATGGCTACACCTTC
TRBJ2-7,-,-,TRBV3-1,CASSWASESYEQYF,TGTGCCAGCAGCTGGGCCAGCGAGTCCTACGAGCAGTACTTC
TRBJ2-1,many,-,TRBV12-3/TRBV12-4,CASSPSGKYSNEQFF,TGTGCCAGCAGTCCATCCGGGAAGTATTCCAATGAGCAGTTCTTC
TRBJ1-2,many,-,TRBV7-9,CASSLAGGPDRF,TGTGCCAGCAGCTTAGCAGGGGGGCCGGATCGCTTC
TRBJ2-7,many,-,TRBV11-2,CASSLDQLDYEQYF,TGTGCCAGCAGCTTAGATCAGCTAGACTACGAGCAGTACTTC
TRBJ2-5,many,-,TRBV5-1,CASSLKRGGETQYF,TGCGCCAGCAGCTTGAAAAGGGGAGGAGAGACCCAGTACTTC
TRBJ2-1,many,TRBD1,TRBV7-8,CASSPRVGQGYEQFF,TGTGCCAGCAGCCCTAGAGTGGGACAGGGTTATGAGCAGTTCTTC
TRBJ1-5,many,TRBD1,TRBV15,CATSRDREQPQHF,TGTGCCACCAGCCGAGACAGGGAACAGCCCCAGCATTTT
TRBJ2-5,many,TRBD2,TRBV12-3/TRBV12-4,CASSLGGGEETQYF,TGTGCCAGCAGTTTGGGGGGAGGGGAAGAGACCCAGTACTTC
TRBJ2-5,many,-,TRBV12-3/TRBV12-4,CASSSTSPGALETQYF,TGTGCCAGCAGTTCCACTTCGCCGGGGGCGTTGGAGACCCAGTACTTC
TRBJ1-3,many,TRBD1,TRBV20-1,CSAEMEGANTIYF,TGCAGTGCTGAGATGGAGGGGGCTAACACCATATATTTT